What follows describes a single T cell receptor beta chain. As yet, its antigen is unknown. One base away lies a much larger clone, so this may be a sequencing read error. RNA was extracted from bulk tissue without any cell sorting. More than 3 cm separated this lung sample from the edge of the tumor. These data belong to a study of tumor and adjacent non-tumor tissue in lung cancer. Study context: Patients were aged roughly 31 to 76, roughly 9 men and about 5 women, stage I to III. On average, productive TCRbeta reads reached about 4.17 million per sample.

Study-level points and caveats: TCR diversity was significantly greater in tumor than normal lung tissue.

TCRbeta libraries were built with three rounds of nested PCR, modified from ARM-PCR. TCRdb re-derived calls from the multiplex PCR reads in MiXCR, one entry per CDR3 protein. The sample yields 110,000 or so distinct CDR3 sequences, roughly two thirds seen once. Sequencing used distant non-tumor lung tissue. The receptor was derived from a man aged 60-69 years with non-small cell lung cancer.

The CDR3 DNA is TGTGCCAGCAGCCGACTAGCTCTTTACAATGAGCGGTTCTTC. Its protein is CASSRLALYNERFF. The rearrangement joins TRBV7-9 to TRBJ2-1; 7 bases agree with TRBD2. CDR3 length equals 14 residues. Germline V gene data show CDR1 as SEHNR and CDR2 as FQNEAQ (reference sequence).